Following are 4 T cell receptor beta chains from one sample sequenced in a study of cytomegalovirus exposure and HLA in healthy donors. The PCR used 60 Vbeta and 13 Jbeta primers. Assay: immunoSEQ multiplex PCR; the TCRdb copy retains only in-frame clones and omits some. This sample has around 180,000 clones, with 78% found just once. The sequencing input was PBMCs. These receptors all come from a woman in her 30s in good health and CMV-seropositive.

The chain couples TRBV7-8 to TRBJ2-3; perhaps TRBD2 as D (6 bases). Trimming removed 1 base from V and 6 bases from J, with 11 bases in between. Germline V lookup: CDR1 SGHVS, CDR2 FQNEAQ. The CDR3 is 14 residues long. The CDR3 loop is CASSLVRDGDTQYF. The CDR3 DNA reads as TGTGCCAGCAGCTTAGTGCGGGACGGGGATACGCAGTATTTT.

This chain connects TRBV11-2 to TRBJ2-3; 7 bases are shared with TRBD1. Germline V lookup: CDR1 SGHAT, CDR2 FQNNGV. CDR3 length: 13 amino acids. J gave up 3 bases and V 10 bases, and 7 bases lay outside the gene matches. The DNA of the CDR3 is TGTGCCACAGCACAGGGGTTGACAGATACGCAGTATTTT. As protein: CATAQGLTDTQYF.

This chain connects TRBV5-1 to TRBJ2-2; D perhaps matches TRBD2 (6 bases). Germline V gene lookup returns CDR1 SGHRS and CDR2 YFSETQ. The CDR3 has 13 amino acids. V shed 2 bases and J shed 9 bases, with 11 bases lying between them. Here the CDR3 reads CASSFGTPRELFF. CDR3 in DNA: TGCGCCAGCAGCTTCGGGACTCCTCGGGAGCTGTTTTTT.

V gene TRBV29-1 combines with J gene TRBJ1-2; 7 nucleotides line up with TRBD1. CDR3 length: 11 residues. From germline, CDR1 is SQVTM and CDR2 ANQGSEA. The V gene end was trimmed by 5 bases and the J gene end by 7 bases; junction bases not matched to a gene: 4. CDR3 DNA sequence: TGCAGCGTTACAGGGGCGGCTGGCTACACCTTC. Protein sequence: CSVTGAAGYTF.